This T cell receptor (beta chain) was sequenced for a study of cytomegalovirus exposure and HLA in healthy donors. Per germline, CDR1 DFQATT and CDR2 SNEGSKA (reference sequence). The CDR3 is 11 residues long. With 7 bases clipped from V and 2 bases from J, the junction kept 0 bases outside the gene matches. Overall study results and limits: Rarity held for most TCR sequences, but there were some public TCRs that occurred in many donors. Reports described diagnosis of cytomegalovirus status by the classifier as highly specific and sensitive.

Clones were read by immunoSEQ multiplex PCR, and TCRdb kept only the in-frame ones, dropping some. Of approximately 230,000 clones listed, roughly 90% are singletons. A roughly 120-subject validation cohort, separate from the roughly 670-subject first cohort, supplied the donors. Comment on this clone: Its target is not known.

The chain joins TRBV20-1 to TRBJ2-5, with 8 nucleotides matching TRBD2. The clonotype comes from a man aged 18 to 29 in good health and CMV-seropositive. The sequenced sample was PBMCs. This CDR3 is CSGLAQETQYF. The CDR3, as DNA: TGCAGTGGACTAGCGCAAGAGACCCAGTACTTC.